The 3 T cell receptor beta chains presented below share a single source sample, sequenced in a study of tumor-infiltrating lymphocytes in localized non-small cell lung cancer. Sequencing was performed with immunoSEQ multiplex PCR; in TCRdb, only in-frame clones are kept and a portion is missing. The repertoire holds 25,000 to 30,000 clones, 70% to 90% seen once, with roughly 1.9% in the top ten. The specimen was lung tumor tissue. The source of these receptors is a human donor with non-small cell lung cancer.

The chain combines TRBV29-1 with TRBJ1-1; D is unresolved. The CDR3 extends over 13 amino acids. CDR1 is SQVTM, CDR2 ANQGSEA, per germline. The V and J ends lost 0 bases and 0 bases respectively, with 5 bases between them. CDR3 bases: TGCAGCGTTGAAGATAACGTGAACACTGAAGCTTTCTTT. This sequence encodes CSVEDNVNTEAFF.

The V call is TRBV2, the J call TRBJ1-1; D is undetermined. The CDR3 covers 12 residues. Germline loops: CDR1 SNHLY, CDR2 FYNNEI. Trimming took 6 bases from V and 2 from J, leaving 7 bases between them. The CDR3 is CASSDANTEAFF. The CDR3 coding sequence is TGTGCCAGCAGCGACGCCAACACTGAAGCTTTCTTT.

The J gene is TRBJ1-6, the V gene TRBV2; 8 bases align to TRBD1. The CDR3 length is 15 residues. J lost 9 bases, V lost 6 bases, and 10 bases had no gene match. CDR1 and CDR2 (germline): SNHLY, FYNNEI. CDR3 residues: CASRDREGAISPLHF. The CDR3 coding sequence is TGTGCCAGCAGGGACAGGGAGGGGGCGATTTCACCCCTCCACTTT.